One and the same sample provided the 26 T cell receptor beta chains below, sequenced in a study of T cell responses to AZD1222 COVID-19 vaccine. Profiling relied on immunoSEQ multiplex PCR, and the TCRdb table lists in-frame clones only, not all of them. The repertoire holds about 92,000 clones, about nine tenths seen once, with about 9.4% in the top ten. The material sequenced was peripheral blood, taken on day 0 of AZD1222 vaccination. The receptors originated from an adult in good health.

This clone came up once. The rearrangement links TRBV30 to TRBJ1-4; 7 positions agree with TRBD1. V shed 1 base and J 0 bases; nucleotides not matched to a gene: 5. CDR3 size: 16 residues. Germline V gene data show CDR1 as GTSNPN and CDR2 as SVGIG (reference sequence). Here the CDR3 DNA reads TGTGCCTGGAGTGAAAAGGGGGCTTCAACTAATGAAAAACTGTTTTTT. Protein sequence: CAWSEKGASTNEKLFF.

This clone has a single count. The CDR3 protein is CASTLDRYEQYF. CDR3 coding DNA: TGTGCCAGCACCCTGGACCGCTACGAGCAGTACTTC. The V call is TRBV12-3 or TRBV12-4, the J call TRBJ2-7; D gene uncertain. V lost 7 bases and J 3 bases, leaving 10 bases between the germline ends. This CDR3 has 12 amino acids.

The chain couples TRBV5-1 to TRBJ1-6; D unresolved. Per the germline V gene, CDR1 is SGHRS and CDR2 is YFSETQ. Between the trimmed V and J ends, which lost 0 bases and 9 bases, there was a span of 10 bases. This CDR3 is 14 amino acids long. The CDR3 nucleotides are TGCGCCAGCAGCTTGGCATGGGATAGTTCACCCCTCCACTTT. Its protein is CASSLAWDSSPLHF.

The DNA for the CDR3 is TGTGCCAGCAGGACCTCACAGGGGGTTTTTCAGCCCCAGCATTTT. Its translation is CASRTSQGVFQPQHF. The chain uses TRBV6-5 and TRBJ1-5, with 8 bases matching TRBD1. Germline trimming cut 6 bases from V and 6 bases from J; bases unmatched to any gene: 10. In germline, CDR1 is MNHEY, CDR2 SVGAGI. This CDR3 contains 15 residues.

This rearrangement joins TRBV6-5 to TRBJ1-2; D ambiguous. The CDR3 sequence is 13 residues long. The ends were cut back, 6 bases at V and 4 bases at J, with 12 bases in the middle. The germline gives CDR1 MNHEY, CDR2 SVGAGI. The CDR3: CASSREKGYGYTF. The CDR3 bases are TGTGCCAGCAGCCGGGAAAAGGGCTATGGCTACACCTTC.

In this sample, this clone turned up a few times. The V and J genes are TRBV21-1 and TRBJ1-2. TRBV21-1 is recorded as a pseudogene. The CDR3 has 17 residues. The DNA of the CDR3 is TGTGCCAGCAGCAAAGACGGGAGGGCGGACGAGAACTATGGCTACACCTTC. Residues: CASSKDGRADENYGYTF.

The chain combines TRBV7-3 with TRBJ2-1; D gene ambiguous. CDR1 is SGHTA, CDR2 FQGTGA, per germline. The V gene lost 4 bases and the J gene lost 6 bases, with 10 bases spanning the gap. The CDR3 has 13 residues. The DNA of the CDR3 is TGTGCCAGCAGCTCGGGCCTCACCAATGAGCAGTTCTTC. Amino acid sequence: CASSSGLTNEQFF.

The J gene is TRBJ1-5, the V gene TRBV19; D is perhaps TRBD1 (5 bases). Germline loops: CDR1 LNHDA, CDR2 SQIVND (reference sequence). The V and J ends lost 5 bases and 4 bases respectively, with 21 bases between them. The CDR3 length is 17 residues. The chain's CDR3 is CASSPRGAGTVNQPQHF. The DNA of the CDR3 is TGTGCCAGTAGTCCCCGCGGCGCCGGGACGGTAAATCAGCCCCAGCATTTT. Filled out from reference TRBV19 and TRBJ1-5, the complete variable domain reads DGGITQSPKYLFRKEGQNVTLSCEQNLNHDAMYWYRQDPGQGLRLIYYSQIVNDFQKGDIAEGYSVSREKKESFPLTVTSAQKNPTAFYLCASSPRGAGTVNQPQHFGDGTRLSIL.

V gene TRBV28 combines with J gene TRBJ1-2; D not certain. The CDR3 spans 13 residues. Germline-derived CDR1 and CDR2 are MDHEN and SYDVKM. Trimming cost V 1 base and J 8 bases, with 11 bases left between them. The CDR3 DNA reads as TGTGCCAGCAGTTTATCCCGGGGAGGGGGCTACACCTTC. Translated, it gives CASSLSRGGGYTF.

This clone has a handful of counts. This chain joins TRBV10-2 and TRBJ1-1, with a weak D call TRBD1 (5 bases). CDR1 WSHSY and CDR2 SAAADI come from the germline V gene. V was cut by 0 bases and J by 11 bases, with 25 bases left in between. CDR3 length: 17 amino acids. The CDR3 DNA follows: TGCGCCAGCAGTGAGTCCGGGGACGGGCCAAAAAGGTATTTGGCTTTCTTT. It yields the protein CASSESGDGPKRYLAFF.

The chain links TRBV5-1 to TRBJ1-2; 8 nucleotides line up with TRBD1. J lost 7 bases, V lost 0 bases, and 8 bases had no gene match. Germline assignment: CDR1 SGHRS and CDR2 YFSETQ. The CDR3 sequence is 15 residues long. CDR3 bases: TGCGCCAGCAGCTTGGAAGGTCAGGGGGCGCGTGGCTACACCTTC. This translates into CASSLEGQGARGYTF.

This chain links TRBV5-4 with TRBJ2-7; 9 positions match TRBD1. V was pared by 4 bases and J by 5 bases, with 7 bases of the junction left unmatched. CDR1 SGHNT and CDR2 YYREEE come from the germline V gene (reference sequence). There are 14 residues in the CDR3. The CDR3 is CASSGGGTGNEQYF. The CDR3 nucleotides are TGTGCCAGCAGCGGCGGCGGGACAGGGAACGAGCAGTACTTC.

The chain couples TRBV2 to TRBJ2-2; no definite D call. This CDR3 has 15 amino acids. V shed 2 bases and J shed 3 bases, with 10 bases lying between them. CDR1 is SNHLY, CDR2 FYNNEI, per germline. The CDR3 is CASSERPVDTGELFF. The CDR3, as DNA: TGTGCCAGCAGTGAACGTCCAGTCGACACCGGGGAGCTGTTTTTT.

CDR3 sequence reads: CSAEGPGHQYF. The CDR3 DNA reads TGCAGTGCCGAAGGACCGGGACACCAGTACTTC. The chain has TRBV20-1 and TRBJ2-7, with D tentatively TRBD1 (6 bases). V was cut by 6 bases and J by 10 bases, with 16 bases left in between. The CDR3 runs 11 residues. Germline loops: CDR1 DFQATT, CDR2 SNEGSKA (reference sequence).

This clone was counted a few times. The CDR3 sequence: CASSSPPKDSYEQYF. The CDR3 region has the DNA TGTGCCAGCAGTTCGCCTCCAAAGGACTCCTACGAGCAGTACTTC. The chain employs TRBV27 and TRBJ2-7; D call uncertain. Germline V gene data show CDR1 as MNHEY and CDR2 as SMNVEV (reference sequence). V was shortened by 4 bases and J by 0 bases, with 13 bases between the two germline ends. The CDR3 has 15 residues.

The gene calls are TRBV5-1 and TRBJ2-1; 8 nucleotides align to TRBD2. J lost 0 bases, V lost 0 bases, and 2 bases had no gene match. Germline values: CDR1 SGHRS, CDR2 YFSETQ. The CDR3 is 16 amino acids. CDR3 sequence: CASSLGGRSSYNEQFF. The CDR3 region has the DNA TGCGCCAGCAGCTTGGGCGGGAGGAGCTCCTACAATGAGCAGTTCTTC.

This chain joins TRBV7-9 and TRBJ1-1; D gene uncertain. The germline CDR1 and CDR2 sequences are SEHNR and FQNEAQ (reference sequence). The CDR3 spans 12 residues. Trimming removed 5 bases from V and 6 bases from J, with 10 bases in between. CDR3 in DNA: TGTGCCAGCAGCCTGGTAGGTTCTGAAGCTTTCTTT. Amino acids: CASSLVGSEAFF. Combining the CDR3 with reference TRBV7-9 and TRBJ1-1 gives the whole variable domain DTGVSQNPRHKITKRGQNVTFRCDPISEHNRLYWYRQTLGQGPEFLTYFQNEAQLEKSRLLSDRFSAERPKGSFSTLEIQRTEQGDSAMYLCASSLVGSEAFFGQGTRLTVV.

V gene TRBV6-6 combines with J gene TRBJ1-5; maybe TRBD1 (5 bases). Germline V gene data show CDR1 as MNHNY and CDR2 as SVGAGI (reference sequence). Deletions cut 4 bases from V and 1 base from J, with 14 bases between. The CDR3 has 16 amino acids. The CDR3 coding sequence is TGTGCCAGCAGTTTGGAGGGGCGTTCGAGCAATCAGCCCCAGCATTTT. This encodes CASSLEGRSSNQPQHF.

This clone was recorded once. The chain uses TRBV12-3 or TRBV12-4 and TRBJ2-2; D gene ambiguous. The CDR3 contains 12 residues. Trimming removed 7 bases from V and 9 bases from J, with 12 bases in between. CDR3 sequence: CASTLGHRELFF. The DNA for the CDR3 is TGTGCCAGCACCCTAGGGCACCGGGAGCTGTTTTTT.

The rearrangement uses TRBV5-1 and TRBJ1-4; D is uncertain. Trimming removed 4 bases at V and 5 bases at J, with 18 bases between. CDR1 and CDR2 (germline): SGHRS, YFSETQ. The length of the CDR3 is 16 residues. The CDR3, as DNA: TGCGCCAGCAGCCTAATCGGACGGTTTACCAATGAAAAACTGTTTTTT. Protein sequence: CASSLIGRFTNEKLFF.

V gene TRBV6-5 combines with J gene TRBJ2-7; TRBD2 agrees at 9 bases. Germline V CDR1 and CDR2: MNHEY, SVGAGI. V shed 8 bases, J shed 2 bases, and the junction held 10 bases outside the gene matches. CDR3 length: 15 residues. This CDR3 reads CASALVAGVTYEQYF. The CDR3 DNA reads TGTGCCAGCGCCTTAGTAGCGGGGGTAACCTACGAGCAGTACTTC.

This clone was detected once. The chain carries TRBV3-1 (or the pseudogene TRBV3-2) and TRBJ2-7; 7 bases align to TRBD1. J was trimmed by 0 bases and V by 1 base; bases with no gene match: 9. Germline V gene sequence: CDR1 LGHDT, CDR2 YNNKEL (reference sequence). This CDR3 region has 17 residues. Here the CDR3 DNA reads TGTGCCAGCAGCCAAGTGCACAGGGGCGCCCGCTCCTACGAGCAGTACTTC. Translation gives CASSQVHRGARSYEQYF.

This chain links TRBV7-2 with TRBJ2-3, with TRBD2 matching 9 bases. Germline-derived CDR1 and CDR2 are SGHTA and FQGNSA. V lost 1 base to trimming and J lost 4 bases; unmatched junction nucleotides: 6. The CDR3 is 16 residues long. CDR3 coding DNA: TGTGCCAGCAGCTTAGTCCCAGCGGGAGGAGCAGATACGCAGTATTTT. The encoded protein is CASSLVPAGGADTQYF.

The gene calls are TRBV6-6 and TRBJ2-1; D may be TRBD2 (6 bases). This CDR3 has 15 amino acids. The germline V and J ends were trimmed by 5 bases and 6 bases, with 17 bases remaining between them. Germline CDR1 and CDR2: MNHNY and SVGAGI (reference sequence). CDR3 sequence reads: CASSRDSMGSNEQFF. As DNA, the CDR3 is TGTGCCAGCAGTAGGGACTCAATGGGGTCCAATGAGCAGTTCTTC.

CDR3 bases: TGTGCCAGCAGCGCCAGGGCCAACTATGGCTACACCTTC. Protein: CASSARANYGYTF. The chain combines TRBV7-2 with TRBJ1-2, with TRBD1 as a possible D gene (5 bases). Germline V CDR1 and CDR2: SGHTA, FQGNSA. V was shortened by 5 bases and J by 2 bases, with 9 bases between the two germline ends. CDR3 length equals 13 residues.

V gene TRBV28 combines with J gene TRBJ1-1, with D possibly being TRBD1 (6 bases). CDR3 length: 14 amino acids. Germline V gene data show CDR1 as MDHEN and CDR2 as SYDVKM. Trimming left V 3 bases short and J 7 bases short, with 15 bases between. This CDR3 is CASSLDSRLSEAFF. DNA of the CDR3: TGTGCCAGCAGTTTGGACAGCAGGTTGAGTGAAGCTTTCTTT. Full variable domain (remainder filled in from reference TRBV28 and TRBJ1-1): DVKVTQSSRYLVKRTGEKVFLECVQDMDHENMFWYRQDPGLGLRLIYFSYDVKMKEKGDIPEGYSVSREKKERFSLILESASTNQTSMYLCASSLDSRLSEAFFGQGTRLTVV.